This TCR beta chain came from a study of cytomegalovirus exposure and HLA in healthy donors. Study-level results: It was in a later analysis that TCR association rates were seen to vary by HLA locus, highest for DRB1 and lowest for HLA-C. The likely explanation for a cluster of highly shared sequence variants was sequencing artifact.

Looked up from germline, CDR1 is SGHNT and CDR2 is YENEEA. V shed 5 bases, J shed 6 bases, and the junction held 11 bases outside the gene matches. There are 16 residues in the CDR3. This clone was observed a single time. Its target is not known. With 60 Vbeta and 13 Jbeta primers, the PCR was carried out. Sequenced by immunoSEQ multiplex PCR; TCRdb stores in-frame clones only, minus some. The profile covers some 130,000 clones, with about three quarters appearing a single time and approximately 1% taken by the ten largest. The material sequenced was PBMCs. The chain carries TRBV11-3 and TRBJ2-1, with 9 bases identical to TRBD1. This sequence was found in a human donor in good health. CDR3 bases: TGTGCCAGCAGCCCCCGTCCCGGGACAGGGAGCAATGAGCAGTTCTTC. This sequence encodes CASSPRPGTGSNEQFF.